The table lists the clone carrying this T cell receptor beta chain with many counts. This entry belongs to a study of blood T cells in healthy people across ages. Every donor contributed ten milliliters of peripheral blood by blood draw. After removal of 5 bases from V and 5 bases from J, the junction contained 8 bases not matched to a gene. This CDR3 comprises 15 residues. The germline CDR1 and CDR2 sequences are MDHEN and SYDVKM. Sample-barcoded 5' priming and a J-beta primer mix drove a second PCR of about 7 to 11 cycles. One entry per CDR3 protein results from TCRdb running MiXCR on the 5' RACE reads. The top ten clones hold around a fifth of a sample with 700,000 or so distinct CDR3 sequences, over 20% of them seen once.

The sequencing input was blood. The sequence was collected from a man between 70 and 80 years old in good health. The rearrangement joins TRBV28 to TRBJ2-5; 10 bases are shared with TRBD1. This CDR3 reads CASSPGTGVGETQYF. The CDR3 DNA is TGTGCCAGCAGTCCCGGGACAGGGGTCGGCGAGACCCAGTACTTC.